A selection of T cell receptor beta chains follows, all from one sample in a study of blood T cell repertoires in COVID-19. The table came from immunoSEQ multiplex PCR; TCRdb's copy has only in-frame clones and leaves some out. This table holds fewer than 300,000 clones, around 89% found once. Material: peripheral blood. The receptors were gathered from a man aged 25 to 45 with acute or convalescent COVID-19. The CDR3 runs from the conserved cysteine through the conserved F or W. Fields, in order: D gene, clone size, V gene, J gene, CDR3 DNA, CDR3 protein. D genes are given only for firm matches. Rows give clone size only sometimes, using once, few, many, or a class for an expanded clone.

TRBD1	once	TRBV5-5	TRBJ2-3	TGTGCCAGCTGGGACAGGGGGCTCACAGATACGCAGTATTTT	CASWDRGLTDTQYF
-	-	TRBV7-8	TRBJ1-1	TGTGCCAGCAGCTTAGAGAGAGGCACTGAAGCTTTCTTT	CASSLERGTEAFF
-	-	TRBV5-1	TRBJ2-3	TGCGCCAGCAGCTTGGGTTCAGGTCTGGATACGCAGTATTTT	CASSLGSGLDTQYF
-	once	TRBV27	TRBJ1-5	TGTGCCAGCAGCTGGACGGGGGGTAATCAGCCCCAGCATTTT	CASSWTGGNQPQHF
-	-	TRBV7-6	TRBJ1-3	TGTGCCACCTTCCCTGGGGGAGGCGGAAACACCATATATTTT	CATFPGGGGNTIYF
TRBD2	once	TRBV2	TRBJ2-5	TGTGCCAGGGGACGCCGGGAGGGCCCCGAGACCCAGTACTTC	CARGRREGPETQYF
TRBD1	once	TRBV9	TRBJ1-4	TGTGCCAGCAGCCCTCCCGGGACAGGGGGTGAAAAACTGTTTTTT	CASSPPGTGGEKLFF
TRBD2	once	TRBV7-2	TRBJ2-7	TGTGCCAGCAGCTCCCAAGTGGGACTAGACTACGAGCAGTACTTC	CASSSQVGLDYEQYF
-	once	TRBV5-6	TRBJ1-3	TGTGCCAGCAGCTTAGAGTCTTCTCTGGGAAACACCATATATTTT	CASSLESSLGNTIYF
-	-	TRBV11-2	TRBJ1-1	TGTGCCAGCACCAAAGACAGGAACACTGAAGCTTTCTTT	CASTKDRNTEAFF
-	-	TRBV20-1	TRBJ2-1	TGCAGTGCTAGTGGCAGAGGGGGGGGTGAGCAGTTCTTC	CSASGRGGGEQFF
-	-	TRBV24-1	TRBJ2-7	TGTGCCACCAGTGATCCGGTTCCCCCCTACGAGCAGTACTTC	CATSDPVPPYEQYF
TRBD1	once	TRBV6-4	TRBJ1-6	TGTGCCAGCAGACCAGACAGGGCGGATAATTCACCCCTCCACTTT	CASRPDRADNSPLHF
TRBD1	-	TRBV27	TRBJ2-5	TGTGCCAGCAGTTCCCTGGGACAGAACAAAGAGACCCAGTACTTC	CASSSLGQNKETQYF
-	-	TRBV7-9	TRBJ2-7	TGTGCCAGCAGTGTTTCGTACGAGCAGTACTTC	CASSVSYEQYF
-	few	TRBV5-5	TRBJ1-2	TGTGCCAGCAGCTTGATTCAGCCAAACCTAGCTAACTATGGCTACACCTTC	CASSLIQPNLANYGYTF
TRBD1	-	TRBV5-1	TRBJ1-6	TGCGCCAGCAGCCAAACGGGACAGGGAAACGGTTCACCCCTCCACTTT	CASSQTGQGNGSPLHF
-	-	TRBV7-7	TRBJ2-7	TGTGCTAGCAGCCCCGACAGTTCCTACGAGCAGTACTTC	CASSPDSSYEQYF
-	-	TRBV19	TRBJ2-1	TGTGCCAGTAGTATAAGAAGCAGGGATCACAATGAGCAGTTCTTC	CASSIRSRDHNEQFF
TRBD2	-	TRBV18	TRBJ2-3	TGTGCCAGCTCACCACGGACTAGCGGCGGCACAGATACGCAGTATTTT	CASSPRTSGGTDTQYF
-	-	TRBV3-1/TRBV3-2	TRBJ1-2	TGTGCCAGCAGCCATTGGGGGGGGTTAGGCTATGGCTACACCTTC	CASSHWGGLGYGYTF
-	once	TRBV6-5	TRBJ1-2	TGTGCCAGCAGTTACTCCGGGGGTGGCTACACCTTC	CASSYSGGGYTF
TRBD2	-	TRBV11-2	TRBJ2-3	TGTGCCAGCAGCTTAACACTAGCGGGTAGCACAGATACGCAGTATTTT	CASSLTLAGSTDTQYF
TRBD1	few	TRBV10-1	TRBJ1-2	TGCGCCAGCAGTGAGTGTTGGGGACAGGGGGGCTTCTATGGCTACACCTTC	CASSECWGQGGFYGYTF
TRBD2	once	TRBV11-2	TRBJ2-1	TGTGCCAGCAGCCGGTCGGCGGGAGGGCCGGGTGAGCAGTTCTTC	CASSRSAGGPGEQFF
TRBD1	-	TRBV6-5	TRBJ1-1	TGTGCCAGCAGATCGGACAGGTTGAACACTGAAGCTTTCTTT	CASRSDRLNTEAFF
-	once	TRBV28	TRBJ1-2	TGTGCCAGCAGCCTCATCCAGGGTCGGAGCTATGGCTACACCTTC	CASSLIQGRSYGYTF
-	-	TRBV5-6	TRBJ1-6	TGTGCCAGCAGCTTGGGTCGGGTGCGGCCCCTCCACTTT	CASSLGRVRPLHF
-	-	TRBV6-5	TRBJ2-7	TGTGCCAGCTTTGACAGACCCTACGAGCAGTACTTC	CASFDRPYEQYF
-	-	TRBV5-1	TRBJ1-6	TGCGCCAGCAGAGGACCGAGGGTCGATAATTCACCCCTCCACTTT	CASRGPRVDNSPLHF
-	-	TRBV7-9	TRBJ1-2	TGTGCCAGCAGCTTACAGGGAAGTAACTATGGCTACACCTTC	CASSLQGSNYGYTF
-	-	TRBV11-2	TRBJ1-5	TGTGCCAGCAGCTTACAGGGACAGCCCCAGCATTTT	CASSLQGQPQHF
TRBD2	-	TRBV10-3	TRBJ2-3	TGTGCCATCAGCCTAGCGGGAGCAGATACGCAGTATTTT	CAISLAGADTQYF
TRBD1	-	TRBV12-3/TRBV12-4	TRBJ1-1	TGTGCCAGCAGTGTATTTACAGGGGGATGGTCTTTCTTT	CASSVFTGGWSFF
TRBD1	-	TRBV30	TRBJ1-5	TGTGCCTGGAGTAAGGGGCAGGGGGATCAGCCCCAGCATTTT	CAWSKGQGDQPQHF
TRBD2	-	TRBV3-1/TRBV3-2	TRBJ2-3	TGTGCCAGCAGCCAAACTACAACGCTAGCGGGATTCGCAGATACGCAGTATTTT	CASSQTTTLAGFADTQYF
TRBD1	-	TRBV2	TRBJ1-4	TGTGCCAGCAGTGAGCCGGGGACAGGGGTGAAGACCCTTAATGAAAAACTGTTTTTT	CASSEPGTGVKTLNEKLFF
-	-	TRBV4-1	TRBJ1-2	TGCGCCAGCAGCCAAGGGGAGGGGAGACAGAGGGATGGCTACACCTTC	CASSQGEGRQRDGYTF
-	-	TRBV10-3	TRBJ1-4	TGTGCCATCAGTGAGTCCCCGACCGACCTAGGGGGTGAAAAACTGTTTTTT	CAISESPTDLGGEKLFF
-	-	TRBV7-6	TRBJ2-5	TGTGCCAGCAGCTTAGGTGCTCGGGAGACCCAGTACTTC	CASSLGARETQYF
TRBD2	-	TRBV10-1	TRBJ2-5	TGCGCCAGCAGTATGACGACTAGCGGACAAGAGACCCAGTACTTC	CASSMTTSGQETQYF
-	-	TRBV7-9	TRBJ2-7	TGTGCCAGCAGCTTAGGGGACATCACCTACGAGCAGTACTTC	CASSLGDITYEQYF
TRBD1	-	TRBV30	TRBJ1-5	TGTGCCTGGAGTGCCGGACAGGGAAACAATCAGCCCCAGCATTTT	CAWSAGQGNNQPQHF
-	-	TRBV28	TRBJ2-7	TGTGCCAGCAGTTTATTCCAGCTGTCTGACCGGGCCGGGAACGTCGACTTC	CASSLFQLSDRAGNVDF
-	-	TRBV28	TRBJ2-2	TGTGCCAGCAGTTATACAGGGAAAATAGCCGGGGAGCTGTTTTTT	CASSYTGKIAGELFF
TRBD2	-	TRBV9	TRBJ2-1	TGTGCCAGCAGCCCGGGACTAGCGGGAGTTTTTGGTGAGCAGTTCTTC	CASSPGLAGVFGEQFF
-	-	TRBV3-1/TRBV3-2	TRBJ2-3	TGTGCCAGCAGCCAAGGTCGAGCAGATACGCAGTATTTT	CASSQGRADTQYF
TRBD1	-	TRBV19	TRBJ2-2	TGTGCCAGCCACAGGGGGCCAAACACCGGGGAGCTGTTTTTT	CASHRGPNTGELFF
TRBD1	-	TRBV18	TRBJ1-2	TGTGCCAGCTCAATTCAGGGACAGTCGCATGGCTACACCTTC	CASSIQGQSHGYTF
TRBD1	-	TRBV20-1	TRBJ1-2	TGCAGTGCTAGTCCGGACAGGCCCTTTAACTATGGCTACACCTTC	CSASPDRPFNYGYTF
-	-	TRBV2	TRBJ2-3	TGTGCCAGCAGCCCAGGACAGTATTTT	CASSPGQYF
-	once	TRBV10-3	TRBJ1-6	TGTGCCACCCGAGAGGAGTCACCCCTCCACTTT	CATREESPLHF